One sample yielded the 22 T cell receptor beta chains listed below, sequenced in a study of blood T cell repertoires in COVID-19. Measured with immunoSEQ multiplex PCR; TCRdb has only the in-frame clones, and not every one. The sample records approximately 100,000 clones, 82% being singletons. Sequencing was done on a sample of peripheral blood. These receptors were collected from a man aged 65 to 85 with acute or convalescent COVID-19.

The rearrangement links TRBV19 to TRBJ2-7, with 9 bases lining up with TRBD2. The junction had 8 bases not matched to a gene; V was cut back by 9 bases and J by 5 bases. CDR1 and CDR2 (germline): LNHDA, SQIVND (reference sequence). The CDR3 runs to 13 residues. The CDR3 is CASRRGGGDEQYF. The DNA of the CDR3 is TGTGCCAGCAGGCGGGGGGGAGGTGACGAGCAGTACTTC.

This chain uses TRBV21-1 with TRBJ2-7; the table calls TRBD2, which could not be checked here. TRBV21-1 is a pseudogene locus. The CDR3 sequence is 15 residues long. CDR3 nucleotide sequence: TGTGCCAGCAGGGAGAAAACTAGCGGGAGCCACGAGCAGTACTTC. Translation: CASREKTSGSHEQYF.

This clone occurred a few times. The V and J genes are TRBV9 and TRBJ1-3; D ambiguous. The CDR3 is 14 amino acids. Germline lookup yields CDR1 SGDLS and CDR2 YYNGEE. V gave up 1 base and J gave up 3 bases, with 8 bases separating them. The CDR3 sequence is CASSVSSGGNTIYF. CDR3 in DNA: TGTGCCAGCAGCGTATCGTCAGGTGGAAACACCATATATTTT.

V is TRBV19 and J is TRBJ2-1; unclear D gene. The CDR3 loop spans 13 amino acids. V lost 3 bases to trimming and J lost 3 bases, with 6 bases between them. Germline V gene data show CDR1 as LNHDA and CDR2 as SQIVND (reference sequence). The CDR3 region is CASSMSNYNEQFF. CDR3 DNA: TGTGCCAGTAGTATGAGTAACTACAATGAGCAGTTCTTC.

This chain connects TRBV5-1 to TRBJ1-6; D gene unclear. From germline, CDR1 is SGHRS and CDR2 YFSETQ. The V end lost 4 bases, the J end lost 7 bases, and 9 bases lay between the germline ends. The CDR3 has 13 residues. In nucleotides, the CDR3 is TGCGCCAGCAGCCGGGAGGGCAATTCACCCCTCCACTTT. Protein product: CASSREGNSPLHF. Supplemented by reference TRBV5-1 and TRBJ1-6, the full variable domain reads KAGVTQTPRYLIKTRGQQVTLSCSPISGHRSVSWYQQTPGQGLQFLFEYFSETQRNKGNFPGRFSGRQFSNSRSEMNVSTLELGDSALYLCASSREGNSPLHFGNGTRLTVT.

The gene calls are TRBV13 and TRBJ2-7; 7 bases map to TRBD2. Trimming took 5 bases from V and 5 from J; bases not matched to a gene: 9. The CDR3 length is 14 residues. Germline V lookup: CDR1 PRHDT, CDR2 FYEKMQ (reference sequence). The CDR3 sequence is CASSQGDYRHEQYF. CDR3 sequence (DNA): TGTGCCAGCAGCCAAGGGGACTACCGACACGAGCAGTACTTC.

A few counts support this clone. The chain has TRBV28 and TRBJ1-2; TRBD1 matches 7 bases. This CDR3 region has 15 residues. The trim removed 2 bases at V and 7 bases at J, leaving 10 bases unmatched. Germline V lookup: CDR1 MDHEN, CDR2 SYDVKM. The CDR3 DNA reads TGTGCCAGCAGTTTACAGGGGGGAAGGTTCGGTGGCTACACCTTC. This sequence encodes CASSLQGGRFGGYTF.

V gene TRBV7-9 combines with J gene TRBJ2-1, with 11 bases matching TRBD2. Germline V gives CDR1 SEHNR, CDR2 FQNEAQ (reference sequence). The CDR3 length is 15 residues. The V segment lost 5 bases and the J segment 7 bases; nucleotides outside the gene matches: 7. The chain's CDR3 is CASSPRASGGNEQFF. CDR3 bases: TGTGCCAGCAGCCCCCGGGCTAGCGGGGGGAATGAGCAGTTCTTC.

The genes are TRBV25-1 and TRBJ1-4, with 9 bases fitting TRBD1. CDR1 and CDR2 from the germline V gene are MGHDK and SYGVNS. This CDR3 spans 13 amino acids. Germline trimming cut 6 bases from V and 7 bases from J; bases unmatched to any gene: 3. CDR3 amino acids: CASSDRGSEKLFF. The CDR3 nucleotides read TGTGCCAGCAGCGACAGGGGGTCTGAAAAACTGTTTTTT.

The rearrangement joins TRBV30 to TRBJ2-6; maybe TRBD1 (6 bases). The ends were cut back, 6 bases at V and 0 bases at J, with 12 bases in the middle. This CDR3 is 15 amino acids long. Per germline, CDR1 GTSNPN and CDR2 SVGIG (reference sequence). CDR3 amino acids: CACSDRYSGANVLTF. As DNA, the CDR3 is TGTGCCTGTTCGGACAGATACTCTGGGGCCAACGTCCTGACTTTC.

This chain joins TRBV12-3 or TRBV12-4 and TRBJ2-1, with D possibly TRBD2 on 6 matching bases. The germline V and J ends were trimmed by 6 bases and 9 bases, with 12 bases remaining between them. The CDR3 is made up of 12 amino acids. CDR3 amino acids: CASRLRDFEQFF. CDR3 DNA sequence: TGTGCCAGCAGACTTAGGGACTTTGAGCAGTTCTTC.

The CDR3 protein is CASTSLEVGTDTQYF. In DNA form, the CDR3 reads TGCGCCAGCACCTCCCTAGAGGTCGGCACAGATACGCAGTATTTT. The chain recombines TRBV10-1 with TRBJ2-3; D gene uncertain. Trimming pared 7 bases from V and 1 base from J, leaving 15 bases between. Looked up from germline, CDR1 is WNHNN and CDR2 is SYGVQD (reference sequence). The CDR3 sequence is 15 residues long.

This clone turned up a few times. V gene TRBV30 combines with J gene TRBJ2-5; D is possibly TRBD2 (5 bases). V lost 1 base and J 9 bases, leaving 6 bases between the germline ends. CDR3 length: 10 residues. Per the germline V gene, CDR1 is GTSNPN and CDR2 is SVGIG (reference sequence). The CDR3 nucleotides are TGTGCCTGGAGTGAGGGAGCCCAGTACTTC. Amino acids: CAWSEGAQYF. Together with reference TRBV30 and TRBJ2-5, the CDR3 gives the full variable domain: SQTIHQWPATLVQPVGSPLSLECTVEGTSNPNLYWYRQAAGRGLQLLFYSVGIGQISSEVPQNLSASRPQDRQFILSSKKLLLSDSGFYLCAWSEGAQYFGPGTRLLVL.

The chain links TRBV24-1 to TRBJ2-3, with D hard to call. The germline V gene has CDR1 KGHDR and CDR2 SFDVKD. With 2 bases removed from V and 0 bases from J, the gap between germline ends came to 5 bases. The CDR3 contains 14 residues. For the CDR3, the DNA is TGTGCCACCAGTGATTACTCTAGCACAGATACGCAGTATTTT. It is translated as CATSDYSSTDTQYF.

The chain couples TRBV7-9 to TRBJ2-7, with D possibly matching TRBD2 (6 bases). Germline CDR1 and CDR2: SEHNR and FQNEAQ (reference sequence). The germline V and J ends were trimmed by 3 bases and 5 bases, with 17 bases remaining between them. The CDR3 is made up of 15 amino acids. Here the CDR3 reads CASSLVRGRRDEQYF. CDR3 nucleotide sequence: TGTGCCAGCAGCTTGGTACGGGGGAGGCGAGACGAGCAGTACTTC.

A remark on this clone: Other DNA sequences in the same sample also yield this CDR3. The V call is TRBV18, the J call TRBJ2-5, with D perhaps TRBD1 (7 bases). The germline V and J ends were trimmed by 3 bases and 2 bases, with 10 bases remaining between them. This CDR3 has 14 residues. Germline V gene lookup returns CDR1 KGHSH and CDR2 LQKENI. The CDR3 DNA follows: TGTGCCAGCTCACCTCAGGGGGGTCAAGAGACCCAGTACTTC. Protein: CASSPQGGQETQYF.

The CDR3 loop is CASSQGRTGPYEQYF. CDR3 DNA: TGTGCCAGCAGCCAAGGCCGAACAGGACCCTACGAGCAGTACTTC. J is TRBJ2-7 and V is TRBV13; tentatively, D is TRBD1 (5 bases). The CDR3 spans 15 residues. Trimming took 5 bases from V and 2 from J, leaving 16 bases between them. Germline values: CDR1 PRHDT, CDR2 FYEKMQ (reference sequence).

This chain links TRBV28 with TRBJ2-7; 11 bases map to TRBD2. This CDR3 is 15 amino acids long. The germline CDR1 and CDR2 sequences are MDHEN and SYDVKM. The trim removed 4 bases at V and 4 bases at J, leaving 6 bases unmatched. The CDR3 nucleotides read TGTGCCAGCAGTTGGACTAGCGGGCTCCAATACGAGCAGTACTTC. It codes for CASSWTSGLQYEQYF.

The chain carries TRBV3-1 (or the pseudogene TRBV3-2) and TRBJ1-1, with D tentatively TRBD1 (6 bases). CDR1 is LGHDT, CDR2 YNNKEL, per germline (reference sequence). Trimming removed 6 bases from V and 6 bases from J, with 14 bases in between. The CDR3 runs to 13 residues. The CDR3 DNA follows: TGTGCCAGCAGTGTTCGGACAGACGCTGAAGCTTTCTTT. Translated: CASSVRTDAEAFF.

The V gene is TRBV11-2, the J gene TRBJ2-3; 8 bases map to TRBD2. The junction had 8 bases not matched to a gene; V was cut back by 1 base and J by 11 bases. Germline values: CDR1 SGHAT, CDR2 FQNNGV. This CDR3 region has 14 residues. The CDR3 loop is CASSLAGGAAKQYF. CDR3 DNA sequence: TGTGCCAGCAGCTTAGCGGGGGGGGCCGCGAAGCAGTATTTT. The full variable domain, with the rest looked up from reference TRBV11-2 and TRBJ2-3, is EAGVAQSPRYKIIEKRQSVAFWCNPISGHATLYWYQQILGQGPKLLIQFQNNGVVDDSQLPKDRFSAERLKGVDSTLKIQPAKLEDSAVYLCASSLAGGAAKQYFGPGTRLTVL.

This chain links TRBV15 with TRBJ2-1, with 7 bases matching TRBD1. CDR3 length equals 16 residues. J lost 9 bases, V lost 3 bases, and 14 bases had no gene match. Per germline, CDR1 LNHNV and CDR2 YYDKDF (reference sequence). The CDR3 sequence: CATSSADRLATSEQFF. The CDR3 coding sequence is TGTGCCACCAGCAGTGCGGACAGGCTAGCTACGAGTGAGCAGTTCTTC.

This chain links TRBV5-1 with TRBJ1-1; D call uncertain. The V and J ends lost 4 bases and 1 base respectively, with 11 bases between them. The V gene's germline CDR1 is SGHRS and CDR2 YFSETQ. This CDR3 has 14 residues. The CDR3 here is CASSIGVTNTEAFF. CDR3 bases: TGCGCCAGCAGCATAGGAGTTACGAACACTGAAGCTTTCTTT.